The next 23 T cell receptor beta chains were all read from a single sample in a study of identical twins (dated by TCRdb to the mid-2010s). Library prep was done by 5' RACE. TCRdb shows the sequencer as Illumina HiSeq 2000. TCRdb reworked the public reads: Q25 trimming with fastp, MiXCR clone assembly, productive beta chains retained. Each entry is one CDR3 protein sequence, shown with its most common DNA and genes. This sample gives approximately 350,000 distinct CDR3 sequences in total; around 12% of them show up just once. 7.2% of the sample is in the top ten clones. The sample was also reused in another study, on yellow fever vaccine responses in identical twins.

Specimen: CD8+ T cells sorted from blood. The receptors stem from a woman between 18 and 30 years old in good health.

This clonotype was observed a few times. The rearrangement links TRBV5-6 to TRBJ2-3; no firm D call. The CDR3 is made up of 14 amino acids. In germline, CDR1 is SGHDT, CDR2 YYEEEE. The V end lost 2 bases, the J end lost 6 bases, and 13 bases lay between the germline ends. The CDR3 coding sequence is TGTGCCAGCAGCTTAGGGCTAGGGTTGGATACGCAGTATTTT. Its translation is CASSLGLGLDTQYF.

This clonotype was detected a few times. V gene TRBV5-1 combines with J gene TRBJ2-7, with 10 bases identical to TRBD2. The V gene's germline CDR1 is SGHRS and CDR2 YFSETQ. The CDR3 spans 15 residues. The V gene end was trimmed by 4 bases and the J gene end by 5 bases; junction bases not matched to a gene: 9. CDR3 loop: CASSPGLAESDEQYF. As DNA, the CDR3 is TGCGCCAGCAGCCCCGGACTAGCGGAATCAGACGAGCAGTACTTC.

This clonotype was seen a few times. V gene TRBV2 combines with J gene TRBJ2-2, with 10 nucleotides matching TRBD2. CDR1 SNHLY and CDR2 FYNNEI come from the germline V gene. CDR3 size: 16 residues. V lost 3 bases to trimming and J lost 3 bases; unmatched junction nucleotides: 4. The CDR3 region has the DNA TGTGCCAGCAGTGACGAGCTAGCGGGAGACACCGGGGAGCTGTTTTTT. As protein: CASSDELAGDTGELFF.

This chain joins TRBV20-1 and TRBJ2-1, with 7 bases matching TRBD2. Germline lookup yields CDR1 DFQATT and CDR2 SNEGSKA (reference sequence). This CDR3 spans 15 amino acids. J was trimmed by 4 bases and V by 0 bases; bases with no gene match: 6. CDR3 sequence reads: CSARDMGEGYNEQFF. CDR3 in DNA: TGCAGTGCTAGAGATATGGGGGAGGGATACAATGAGCAGTTCTTC.

This chain links TRBV7-9 with TRBJ2-5, with a tentative D call TRBD1 (7 bases). The CDR3 totals 17 residues. Germline loops: CDR1 SEHNR, CDR2 FQNEAQ (reference sequence). V was cut by 2 bases and J by 7 bases, with 23 bases left in between. CDR3 sequence (DNA): TGTGCCAGCAGCTTACCTACCCTGGGGCAGGGGGGCCGGACCCAGTACTTC. Protein: CASSLPTLGQGGRTQYF.

The V call is TRBV7-2, the J call TRBJ2-7, with D perhaps matching TRBD2 (7 bases). Trimming cost V 6 bases and J 11 bases, with 17 bases left between them. The CDR3 is 12 residues long. Looked up from germline, CDR1 is SGHTA and CDR2 is FQGNSA. The CDR3 sequence: CASSLRGGFKYV. DNA of the CDR3: TGTGCCAGCAGTCTTAGGGGGGGGTTCAAGTACGTC.

The chain links TRBV14 to TRBJ2-7; a possible D gene is TRBD1 (6 bases). The length of the CDR3 is 15 residues. V was clipped by 1 base and J by 2 bases, with 12 bases between them. In germline, CDR1 is SGHDN, CDR2 FVKESK. The CDR3 protein is CASSQGPGVPYEQYV. DNA for the CDR3: TGTGCCAGCAGCCAAGGGCCAGGGGTCCCCTACGAGCAGTACGTC.

This clonotype was detected a few times. The rearrangement joins TRBV7-9 to TRBJ2-7; the match to TRBD2 covers 7 bases. The ends lost 4 bases at V and 2 bases at J; junction bases unmatched: 11. This CDR3 contains 16 residues. CDR1 and CDR2 from the germline V gene are SEHNR and FQNEAQ (reference sequence). For the CDR3, the DNA is TGTGCCAGCAGCTCCCCAAGCGGGAAATGGCCCTACGAGCAGTACTTC. Protein: CASSSPSGKWPYEQYF.

This clonotype was recorded at least ten times. V is TRBV12-3 or TRBV12-4 and J is TRBJ1-3; no clear D. Trimming took 3 bases from V and 0 from J, leaving 12 bases between them. CDR3 size: 16 residues. The CDR3 nucleotides read TGTGCCAGCAGTTTTGGTCTATCGCTCTCTGGAAACACCATATATTTT. Translated: CASSFGLSLSGNTIYF.

This clonotype was found a few times. The V gene is TRBV14, the J gene TRBJ1-2; the D gene is possibly TRBD1 (6 bases). The CDR3 consists of 16 residues. V lost 0 bases, J lost 2 bases, and 13 bases lay in between. Germline assignment: CDR1 SGHDN and CDR2 FVKESK. This chain's CDR3 is CASSQERQGWNYGYTF. The CDR3 DNA follows: TGTGCCAGCAGCCAAGAAAGGCAGGGGTGGAACTATGGCTACACCTTC.

This clonotype was recorded a few times. This chain connects TRBV12-3 or TRBV12-4 to TRBJ2-5; possible D gene TRBD2, 5 bases. V shed 5 bases and J shed 2 bases, with 9 bases lying between them. The CDR3 loop spans 13 amino acids. The CDR3 loop reads CASSPKRQETQYF. The CDR3 bases are TGTGCCAGCAGTCCCAAGCGGCAAGAGACCCAGTACTTC.

This clonotype showed up just a few times. V usage is TRBV4-1 and J usage is TRBJ2-7, with D unresolved. The CDR3 contains 14 residues. Germline values: CDR1 MGHRA, CDR2 YSYEKL. With 2 bases removed from V and 5 bases from J, the gap between germline ends came to 13 bases. CDR3 protein: CASSQFAGFHEQYF. Here the CDR3 DNA reads TGCGCCAGCAGCCAATTCGCCGGATTCCACGAGCAGTACTTC.

The rearrangement uses TRBV4-1 and TRBJ2-7; no clear D. This CDR3 spans 13 amino acids. The V and J ends lost 0 bases and 6 bases respectively, with 9 bases between them. Germline assignment: CDR1 MGHRA and CDR2 YSYEKL. The CDR3 region has the DNA TGCGCCAGCAGCCAAGAACCTTCGCCCGAGCAGTACTTC. Protein sequence: CASSQEPSPEQYF.

There are many counts of this clonotype. This chain connects TRBV29-1 to TRBJ2-4, with D possibly being TRBD1 or TRBD2 (5 bases each). CDR1 and CDR2 from the germline V gene are SQVTM and ANQGSEA. CDR3 length: 14 residues. The CDR3 DNA sequence: TGCTATGGGGCCCTCGGAAAGGGGAGAAACATTCAGTACTTC. Amino acid sequence: CYGALGKGRNIQYF. Full variable domain (outside the CDR3, taken from reference TRBV29-1 and TRBJ2-4): SAVISQKPSRDICQRGTSLTIQCQVDSQVTMMFWYRQQPGQSLTLIATANQGSEATYESGFVIDKFPISRPNLTFSTLTVSNMSPEDSSIYLCYGALGKGRNIQYFGAGTRLSVL.

The V call is TRBV2, the J call TRBJ2-7; D is uncertain. V gave up 1 base and J gave up 2 bases, with 9 bases separating them. The CDR3 runs to 14 residues. Germline CDR1 and CDR2: SNHLY and FYNNEI. CDR3 coding DNA: TGTGCCAGCAGTGAAGGTCCGACACCCTACGAGCAGTACTTC. It encodes CASSEGPTPYEQYF. Variable domain in full (rest from reference TRBV2 and TRBJ2-7): EPEVTQTPSHQVTQMGQEVILRCVPISNHLYFYWYRQILGQKVEFLVSFYNNEISEKSEIFDDQFSVERPDGSNFTLKIRSTKLEDSAMYFCASSEGPTPYEQYFGPGTRLTVT.

The chain recombines TRBV7-9 with TRBJ2-2; D gene ambiguous. CDR1 SEHNR and CDR2 FQNEAQ come from the germline V gene (reference sequence). Trimming removed 6 bases from V and 7 bases from J, with 12 bases in between. The CDR3 totals 13 residues. The CDR3 protein is CASRPPTGGELFF. As DNA, the CDR3 is TGTGCCAGCAGACCCCCCACGGGCGGGGAGCTGTTTTTT.

The chain uses TRBV20-1 and TRBJ1-3; possibly TRBD1 for D (5 bases). Trimming took off 1 base at V and 0 bases at J, with 13 bases between the two ends. CDR1 and CDR2 from the germline V gene are DFQATT and SNEGSKA (reference sequence). This CDR3 contains 16 residues. The CDR3 DNA reads as TGCAGTGCTAGAGCCATGTACGGGGCCTCTGGAAACACCATATATTTT. This gives the protein CSARAMYGASGNTIYF.

The rearrangement links TRBV24-1 to TRBJ2-1; 11 bases fit TRBD2. Per the germline V gene, CDR1 is KGHDR and CDR2 is SFDVKD. CDR3 length: 18 residues. V shed 5 bases and J 5 bases; nucleotides not matched to a gene: 13. The CDR3 sequence is CATSGTSGRGFKDNEQFF. The CDR3 nucleotides are TGTGCCACCAGTGGAACTAGCGGGAGAGGATTTAAGGACAATGAGCAGTTCTTC.

The chain links TRBV2 to TRBJ1-1; D perhaps matches TRBD1 (5 bases). CDR3 length equals 11 residues. Germline CDR1 SNHLY, CDR2 FYNNEI. CDR3: CAADRGAEAFF. In DNA form, the CDR3 reads TGTGCAGCAGACAGAGGGGCTGAAGCTTTCTTT.

This sequence joins TRBV7-6 and TRBJ2-6, with D unresolved. Trimming removed 2 bases from V and 3 bases from J, with 20 bases in between. CDR1 and CDR2 from the germline V gene are SGHVS and FNYEAQ. There are 19 residues in the CDR3. CDR3 protein: CASSLRTGAQVLGANVLTF. CDR3 coding DNA: TGTGCCAGCAGCTTACGAACCGGTGCCCAAGTCCTTGGGGCCAACGTCCTGACTTTC.

This clonotype was observed a handful of times. The gene calls are TRBV11-2 and TRBJ2-1; 7 bases are shared with TRBD2. This CDR3 comprises 16 residues. CDR1 and CDR2 (germline): SGHAT, FQNNGV. V dropped 4 bases and J dropped 2; count of bases not matched to a gene: 8. DNA of the CDR3: TGTGCCAGCAGCTCAAAGGGGCTAGCGGCCTACAATGAGCAGTTCTTC. Protein sequence: CASSSKGLAAYNEQFF.

This clonotype was counted only a few times. V usage is TRBV4-1 and J usage is TRBJ1-2; 8 nucleotides match TRBD1. The trim removed 4 bases at V and 3 bases at J, leaving 7 bases unmatched. The CDR3 contains 15 residues. In germline, CDR1 is MGHRA, CDR2 YSYEKL. The CDR3 protein is CASSRTGGYDYGYTF. Written as DNA, the CDR3 is TGCGCCAGCAGCCGAACAGGGGGGTATGACTATGGCTACACCTTC.

This clonotype was found a few times. The J gene is TRBJ2-3, the V gene TRBV9, with 8 bases matching TRBD2. The trim removed 0 bases at V and 0 bases at J, leaving 9 bases unmatched. The CDR3 has 18 amino acids. From germline, CDR1 is SGDLS and CDR2 YYNGEE. The CDR3 reads CASSVDTLTSASTDTQYF. The CDR3, as DNA: TGTGCCAGCAGCGTAGATACCTTGACTAGCGCCAGCACAGATACGCAGTATTTT.